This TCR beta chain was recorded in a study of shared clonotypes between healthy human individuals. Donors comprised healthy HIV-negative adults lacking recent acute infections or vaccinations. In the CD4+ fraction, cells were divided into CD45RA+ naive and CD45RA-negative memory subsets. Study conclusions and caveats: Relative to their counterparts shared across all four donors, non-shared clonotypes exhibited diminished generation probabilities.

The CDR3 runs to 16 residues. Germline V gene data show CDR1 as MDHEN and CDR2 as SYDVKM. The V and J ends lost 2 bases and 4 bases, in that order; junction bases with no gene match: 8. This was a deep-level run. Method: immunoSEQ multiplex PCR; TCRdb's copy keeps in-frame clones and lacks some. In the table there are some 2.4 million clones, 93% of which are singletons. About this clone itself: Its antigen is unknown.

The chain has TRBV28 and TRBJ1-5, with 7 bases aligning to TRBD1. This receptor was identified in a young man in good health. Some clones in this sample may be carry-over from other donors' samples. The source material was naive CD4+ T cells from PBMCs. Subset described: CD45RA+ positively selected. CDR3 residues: CASSLKRGGPNQPQHF. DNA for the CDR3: TGTGCCAGCAGTTTAAAGAGAGGGGGCCCTAATCAGCCCCAGCATTTT.